Ten or more counts support the clone carrying this T cell receptor beta chain. They isolated at least 6 million PBMCs from each sample. With each sample, at least 5.5 micrograms of total RNA were extracted. The CDR3 extends over 15 amino acids. Germline V CDR1 and CDR2: SGHRS, YFSETQ. Trimming shortened V by 0 bases and J by 0 bases, and 9 bases separated the two germline ends. These data belong to a study of blood T cells in healthy people across ages. The use of a sample-barcoded 5' primer and a J-beta primer mix characterized a second PCR of 7 to 11 cycles. At least 2.5 million CDR3-containing paired-end reads were obtained per sample. Using its own MiXCR run on the 5' RACE reads, TCRdb lists one record per CDR3 protein. The data show 500,000 to 600,000 distinct CDR3 sequences, 27% seen once.

This receptor was obtained from a woman in her 70s in good health. The chain is built from TRBV5-1 and TRBJ1-2; possible D gene TRBD1, 5 bases. The sequenced sample was blood. The CDR3 DNA sequence: TGCGCCAGCAGCTTGGTGGGGGAAGCTAACTATGGCTACACCTTC. As protein: CASSLVGEANYGYTF. Complete variable domain (other parts from reference TRBV5-1 and TRBJ1-2): KAGVTQTPRYLIKTRGQQVTLSCSPISGHRSVSWYQQTPGQGLQFLFEYFSETQRNKGNFPGRFSGRQFSNSRSEMNVSTLELGDSALYLCASSLVGEANYGYTFGSGTRLTVV.